This T cell receptor (beta chain) was recorded in a study of T cell responses to AZD1222 COVID-19 vaccine. CDR3 length: 15 amino acids. From germline, CDR1 is SGHDT and CDR2 YYEEEE. Between the trimmed V and J ends, which lost 1 base and 4 bases, there was a span of 11 bases. Profiling relied on immunoSEQ multiplex PCR, and the TCRdb table lists in-frame clones only, not all of them. The data hold about 73,000 clones, with more than 70% observed a single time. Sequencing used peripheral blood, obtained on day 0 of AZD1222 vaccination. This chain uses TRBV5-6 with TRBJ1-4; no firm D call. The sequence derives from an adult in good health. CDR3 sequence: CASSLSRDHNEKLFF. CDR3 in DNA: TGTGCCAGCAGCTTGTCTCGGGATCATAATGAAAAACTGTTTTTT. The full variable domain, rest sourced from reference TRBV5-6 and TRBJ1-4, is DAGVTQSPTHLIKTRGQQVTLRCSPKSGHDTVSWYQQALGQGPQFIFQYYEEEERQRGNFPDRFSGHQFPNYSSELNVNALLLGDSALYLCASSLSRDHNEKLFFGSGTQLSVL.